This T cell receptor beta chain appears in the sequencing data of a study of spatial heterogeneity in lung cancer. General observations from the study: How many expanded intratumoral alpha and beta TCRs were present tracked the tumor mutation count, which was a count of nonsynonymous mutations. Ubiquitous expanded TCR counts tracked ubiquitous nonsynonymous mutations, and regional counts tracked regional ones.

Time point given: sample taken at primary tumor resection. Unsorted whole RNA samples from tumor, nontumor lung or frozen PBMC were sequenced. This clonotype occurred a few times. Its target is unknown. From the 5' RACE reads, TCRdb called clonotypes with MiXCR, one entry per CDR3 protein. The table lists around 11,000 distinct CDR3 sequences, around 8% of them singletons. With 1 base removed from V and 7 bases from J, the gap between germline ends came to 14 bases. This CDR3 contains 14 residues. Germline CDR1 LNHDA, CDR2 SQIVND (reference sequence). This TCR derives from a female donor with early-stage non-small cell lung cancer. This sequence joins TRBV19 and TRBJ2-7; D not certain. Source: lung tumor tissue, taken at surgery. Here the CDR3 reads CASSIGDNLREQYF. In DNA, the CDR3 is TGTGCCAGTAGTATAGGTGACAATCTTCGTGAGCAGTACTTC.